This TCR beta chain is from a study of T cell responses to AZD1222 COVID-19 vaccine. Study details: Second doses at about 4 or about 12 weeks were pooled.

CDR3 length equals 15 residues. The germline V gene encodes CDR1 MNHEY and CDR2 SVGAGI. The V gene end was trimmed by 6 bases and the J gene end by 3 bases; junction bases not matched to a gene: 6. General study results and limits: The repertoires were collected only after the peak T cell response. Clonal diversity was possibly underestimated, and white British individuals and females predominated among donors. Baseline seropositivity occurred in only six AZD1222 recipients.

Sequencing was performed with immunoSEQ multiplex PCR; in TCRdb, only in-frame clones are kept and a portion is missing. The sample contains approximately 120,000 clones, approximately 90% of which appear only once. The table lists this clone with a count of one. As yet, its antigen is unknown. This chain links TRBV6-5 with TRBJ2-3; 10 bases align to TRBD1. Specimen: peripheral blood, collected on day 0 of AZD1222 vaccination. The source is an adult in good health. CDR3 sequence reads: CASSRQGALTDTQYF. The CDR3 DNA sequence: TGTGCCAGCAGCAGACAGGGGGCTTTGACAGATACGCAGTATTTT.